The 10 T cell receptor beta chains in this list originate from one sample, sequenced in a study of T cell responses to AZD1222 COVID-19 vaccine. Some clones are missing from TCRdb's copy, which holds only in-frame ones; the method was immunoSEQ multiplex PCR. Of around 130,000 clones listed, around 90% are singletons. Specimen: peripheral blood, collected on day 0 of AZD1222 vaccination. Source of these receptors: an adult in good health.

The gene calls are TRBV5-4 and TRBJ2-1; 10 positions match TRBD1. The CDR3 length is 13 residues. Germline-derived CDR1 and CDR2 are SGHNT and YYREEE (reference sequence). Germline trimming cut 4 bases from V and 7 bases from J; bases unmatched to any gene: 2. CDR3 protein: CASSGGQGNEQFF. The CDR3 nucleotides read TGTGCCAGCAGCGGGGGACAGGGGAATGAGCAGTTCTTC.

This clone was counted a single time. As DNA, the CDR3 is TGTGCCAGCAGGTACGGCGGAATGCCGGGATCGGAGGAGCAGTTCTTC. Protein sequence: CASRYGGMPGSEEQFF. The V call is TRBV6-5, the J call TRBJ2-1; tentatively, D is TRBD2 (5 bases). Germline CDR1 and CDR2: MNHEY and SVGAGI. Trimming took 6 bases from V and 10 from J, leaving 25 bases between them. CDR3 size: 16 residues.

The chain has TRBV5-6 and TRBJ1-4, with TRBD1 as a possible D gene (6 bases). The CDR3 loop spans 13 amino acids. Germline V gives CDR1 SGHDT, CDR2 YYEEEE. V was pared by 2 bases and J by 8 bases, with 10 bases between. This chain's CDR3 is CASSFYRVEKLFF. The DNA of the CDR3 is TGTGCCAGCAGCTTCTACAGGGTCGAAAAACTGTTTTTT.

The chain links TRBV7-8 to TRBJ1-3, with D possibly being TRBD1 (5 bases). Germline V gene sequence: CDR1 SGHVS, CDR2 FQNEAQ. V lost 4 bases to trimming and J lost 3 bases, with 16 bases between them. CDR3 length equals 16 residues. The CDR3 DNA follows: TGTGCCAGCAGCTCCCGGCGGCAGGGTGTTGGAAACACCATATATTTT. As protein: CASSSRRQGVGNTIYF.

This rearrangement joins TRBV5-1 to TRBJ1-2; D remains unclear. Germline CDR1 and CDR2: SGHRS and YFSETQ. Between the trimmed V and J ends, which lost 2 bases and 4 bases, there was a span of 9 bases. CDR3 length equals 13 residues. The CDR3 nucleotides read TGCGCCAGCAGCTTAGGGCTCCCCTATGGCTACACCTTC. Its translation: CASSLGLPYGYTF.

This chain joins TRBV4-3 and TRBJ1-6; D is ambiguous. V was cut by 1 base and J by 9 bases, with 7 bases left in between. The CDR3 is made up of 13 amino acids. CDR1 and CDR2 (germline): LGHNA, YSLEER. This CDR3 is CASSQASGSPLHF. The CDR3 coding sequence is TGCGCCAGCAGCCAAGCCTCCGGTTCACCCCTCCACTTT.

CDR3 region: CASSHDLDGGLRNTIYF. The DNA for the CDR3 is TGCGCCAGCAGCCACGACCTGGACGGGGGACTTAGAAACACCATATATTTT. V usage is TRBV4-3 and J usage is TRBJ1-3; tentatively, D is TRBD1 (5 bases). The CDR3 runs to 17 residues. Deletions cut 3 bases from V and 5 bases from J, with 20 bases between. The germline gives CDR1 LGHNA, CDR2 YSLEER.

This clone was counted a few times. This sequence joins TRBV18 and TRBJ2-7; D is uncertain. The CDR3 contains 15 residues. Germline V gene data show CDR1 as KGHSH and CDR2 as LQKENI. Trimming pared 3 bases from V and 1 base from J, leaving 13 bases between. The CDR3 is CASSPPNLPSYEQYF. In nucleotides, the CDR3 is TGTGCCAGCTCACCTCCCAACCTGCCATCCTACGAGCAGTACTTC.

The CDR3 region is CASSFTSGTYNEQFF. In nucleotides, the CDR3 is TGCGCCAGCAGCTTTACTAGCGGGACTTACAATGAGCAGTTCTTC. This chain links TRBV5-1 with TRBJ2-1; TRBD2 agrees at 10 bases. V trimming: 2 bases; J trimming: 4 bases; junction bases outside the gene matches: 3. The CDR3 runs 15 residues. The germline CDR1 and CDR2 sequences are SGHRS and YFSETQ. The entire variable domain, with the rest obtained from reference TRBV5-1 and TRBJ2-1, is as follows: KAGVTQTPRYLIKTRGQQVTLSCSPISGHRSVSWYQQTPGQGLQFLFEYFSETQRNKGNFPGRFSGRQFSNSRSEMNVSTLELGDSALYLCASSFTSGTYNEQFFGPGTRLTVL.

The genes are TRBV7-9 and TRBJ1-2; 8 nucleotides line up with TRBD1. The germline V gene has CDR1 SEHNR and CDR2 FQNEAQ (reference sequence). J was trimmed by 6 bases and V by 4 bases; bases with no gene match: 7. This CDR3 has 14 amino acids. The CDR3, as DNA: TGTGCCAGCAGCTCCGGACAGGGAACGAATGGCTACACCTTC. Translation: CASSSGQGTNGYTF. The entire variable domain, with the rest obtained from reference TRBV7-9 and TRBJ1-2, is as follows: DTGVSQNPRHKITKRGQNVTFRCDPISEHNRLYWYRQTLGQGPEFLTYFQNEAQLEKSRLLSDRFSAERPKGSFSTLEIQRTEQGDSAMYLCASSSGQGTNGYTFGSGTRLTVV.